This T cell receptor (beta chain) came from a study of cytomegalovirus exposure and HLA in healthy donors (dated by TCRdb to 2015 to 2018). Concerning the study at large: An earlier analysis of fewer than 750 of the donors reported 276 Gb of sequence data and around 100 million unique TCR beta sequences obtained from about 170 million T cells. The aim of the study was to test whether cataloging public T cell receptors could identify signatures of past pathogen exposure. A later genetic analysis took genome-wide SNP genotypes for about three fifths of the 666 donors and used that subset as a discovery cohort. Across about 380 genotyped donors of the cohort, an average of about 240,000 unique TCR beta nucleotide sequences per donor were sequenced, and around 20% of those sequences were non-productive. Every discovery cohort repertoire had been produced on one sequencing platform. Along with the roughly 670-subject first cohort, a separate validation cohort of some 130 different subjects was used. Five DR-DQ haplotypes were treated as single units for association and clustering because of strong linkage in the cohort. The study combined high-throughput TCR immunosequencing, statistical association of individual TCRs with disease status, and machine learning to predict cytomegalovirus infection status. In the later analysis, no new phenotypic data were used to find candidate immune exposures; instead, reliance was placed on TCR beta sequences and their occurrence across donors. To study patterns of TCR occurrence, a later analysis re-analyzed previously published TCR beta repertoires from around 670 donors and added high-resolution HLA genotyping. The number of typed donors differed by locus: roughly 629-640 for A, B, C, DRB1 and DQB1; about 520 for DQA1; 606 for DPA1; and about 450 for DPB1. Alongside the repertoire data, information on donor age, sex, ethnicity and CMV serostatus was compiled. An early release that covered some 640 HLA-typed donors contained about 290 gigabases of sequencing data and approximately 85 million unique TCR sequences. To decide whether each TCR beta V gene segment behaved as functional or pseudogenic, an earlier analysis of approximately 620 of the donors relied on high-throughput TCR beta sequencing. The study used immunosequencing to profile the T cell repertoires of approximately 650 subjects and linked those repertoires to cytomegalovirus serostatus. HLA typing included class I and class II loci at four-digit resolution. The genetic ancestry cluster associated with self-reported Caucasian donors included 65% to 90% of the roughly 390 genotyped donors.

What the research found in general, with its limitations: At a false discovery rate of 0.05, a later analysis linked fewer than 20,000 TCR beta sequences to specific HLA alleles. Because the 87-base-pair reads could not distinguish some IMGT-functional V segments, including TRBV6-2 and TRBV6-3, those segments were excluded. In both the original and validation cohorts, the classifier was reported to diagnose cytomegalovirus status with high specificity and sensitivity. When HLA alleles, especially DR and DQ, strongly co-occurred, attributing TCR associations to individual alleles was difficult. Broadly in line with IMGT annotations, most TCR beta V segments showed up in productive rearrangements about 87% or about 30% of the time in an earlier analysis of about 500 of the donors. Compared with the roughly 670-donor mean, donors in an Asian-associated ancestry cluster had fewer N-insertions in productive TCRs, according to a later genetic analysis. Linkage disequilibrium might explain the correlated functional status among segregating V segments, but an unknown experimental factor could not be ruled out. The earlier analysis of approximately 590 of the donors excluded approximately 15 rarely observed V segments, including chromosome 9 orphons, because counts were too low. A few of the identified cytomegalovirus-associated TCR beta chains were confirmed in vitro to be specific for cytomegalovirus antigens. The study listed around 160 TCR beta chains as associated with cytomegalovirus. The only immune exposure information available for the cohort was CMV serostatus. Presence/absence analyses assumed roughly uniform sequencing depth across donors, an assumption that may not hold. Most TCR sequences were observed very rarely across donors, whereas some public TCRs were present in many individuals. According to a later analysis, most CMV-associated TCR beta chains appeared to be HLA-restricted, and the HLA associations seemed to be driven largely by CMV exposure. In this cohort, only TCR beta chains were sequenced, and detectable features were limited by the absence of alpha or paired-chain data. A cluster of highly shared sequence variants was judged likely to be a technical artifact of the sequencing pipeline. Several of the top co-occurrence clusters appeared to be linked to parvovirus B19, influenza, CMV and Epstein-Barr virus, according to a later analysis. A later analysis found that TCR association rates varied across HLA loci, with DRB1 alleles showing the most associated TCRs and HLA-C alleles the fewest. The authors suggested that the approach could potentially be generalized to other disease states and immunological phenotypes. A further reported finding was that TCR beta sequences accurately predicted the HLA-A and HLA-B alleles for most subjects in the first cohort. An association between a missense DCLRE1C variant and V-gene and J-gene trimming of TCR beta chains was found in a later genetic analysis and replicated in an independent cohort. In a later analysis, HLA-associated TCR beta chains were found to be more clonally expanded and to have lower generation probabilities than equally common non-associated chains. Because HLA typing was unavailable for some donors at each locus, only the typed subset was used in association tests.

Library creation used the immunoSEQ multiplex PCR assay. For the multiplex PCR, a mixture combining 60 forward primers for TCR Vbeta segments and 13 reverse primers for TCR Jbeta segments was used. The CDR3 region of rearranged TCR beta genes was amplified from genomic DNA with a multiplex PCR assay. The amplified TCR beta libraries were sequenced on the Illumina HiSeq System as 87-base-pair reads. On the study's bioinformatics: A later analysis tallied around 80 million unique TCR beta chains across the 550 to 850 repertoires, and about 10 million of those chains were shared by two or more donors. To remove PCR and sequencing errors, raw reads were error-corrected and collapsed into unique sequences using a nearest-neighbor algorithm that merged closely related sequences. V, D and J gene segments were assigned by aligning CDR3 sequences to IMGT reference sequences. Each retained sequence needed at least a six-nucleotide match to both a V gene segment and a J gene segment. Rearrangements were classified as productive when the CDR3 lacked stop codons and remained in frame with V and J, and all other rearrangements were classified as non-productive. CDR3 was defined according to IMGT convention as the region running from the second conserved V-encoded cysteine to the conserved J-encoded phenylalanine. In an earlier analysis of around 570 of the donors, sequences lacking an unambiguous match to a single V gene segment were excluded. In an earlier analysis of a few hundred of the donors, V segments were called functional above 56.7% productive rearrangements and were called segregating when the between-donor standard deviation exceeded 5%. A statistical classification framework was built for diagnosing cytomegalovirus status from the catalog of TCR beta chain sequences. In a later analysis, TCR nucleotide sequences were compared against IMGT/GENE-DB human TR gene sequences so that V and J genes could be assigned. The TCRdist pipeline was used in a later analysis to assign CDR3 sequences and most-parsimonious VDJ recombination scenarios. In a later analysis, each TCR beta chain was defined by its CDR3 amino acid sequence together with its V-gene family, and reads without a unique V-gene family were excluded. A later analysis removed 500 to 600 highly shared, low-generation-probability nucleotide sequences to deal with suspected cross-contamination and a sequencing artifact. In a later analysis, a clonal expansion index was calculated for each public chain from normalized within-repertoire ranks of inferred template counts. In a later analysis, generation probabilities were computed with a VDJ recombination model fitted to out-of-frame rearrangements, and the resulting probabilities were checked against IGoR. A later analysis scored TCR-TCR, TCR-HLA and TCR-CMV co-occurrence with hypergeometric tests, applying a repertoire-size bias correction to TCR pairs. To estimate false discovery rates, a later analysis permuted the HLA or CMV assignments 20 times. A later analysis grouped co-occurring TCRs with DBSCAN, adding TCRdist sequence similarity when clustering within HLA-allele-positive subsets. Repertoires with fewer than 30,000 or more than 120,000 public chains, plus five repertoires with anomalous nucleotide sharing, were excluded from co-occurrence clustering. What TCRdb holds here is the immuneACCESS table cut down to in-frame rearrangements. Part of the clones is not present; checked against another copy, under half of the missing clones reflect an unresolved V gene, and the others are unexplained. That table is the source of V, J and clone size, and D and trimming were worked out from the DNA. The sample has tens of thousands of clones on record. The ten largest clones capture over 1.5% of the sample.

The cohort comprised 710 or so healthy bone marrow donors. Cohort members were all nominally healthy when sampled, although unrecorded immune exposures were likely present. The donor was CMV seronegative and was included in the group of about 400 seronegative cohort members. Every donor gave a peripheral blood sample, and the peripheral blood mononuclear cells from that sample were used for TCR beta sequencing. The Qiagen DNeasy Blood Extraction Kit was used to extract genomic DNA from the blood cell samples. To note about this clone: Its antigen is currently not known.

From a lookup of the germline V gene, CDR1 and CDR2 are MDHEN and SYDVKM. Trimmed from V: 6 bases; trimmed from J: 7 bases; junction bases lacking a gene match: 2. Its CDR3 holds 12 amino acids, cysteine through phenylalanine. CDR3 DNA only is kept here, 36 bases in frame from base 1. The sequencing sample was made of PBMCs. This chain joins TRBV28 to TRBJ2-1; 8 bases in the junction line up with TRBD2. The source of this sequence is a woman aged 30 to 39 in good health and CMV-seronegative. The bases are TGTGCCAGCAGCCAGCGGGGGAATGAGCAGTTCTTC. This is translated as CASSQRGNEQFF.